This T cell receptor (beta chain) was identified in a study of regulatory T cells in long-lasting Graves disease. This clonotype was observed many times. No antigen is known for it. The time point denotes: newly diagnosed GD, antithyroid drugs for less than 3 months. With RNA extracted from PBMCs as input, the TCR library was made. Whole-study findings and limits: Among persistent patients, a larger number of public clonotypes were shared (around 3,000) than among newly diagnosed patients (just over 950). Among samples with persistent disease, TRBV28, TRBJ1-2 and TRBJ2-5 were favored.

The authors built TCR beta libraries using iRepertoire HTBI primers and Arm-PCR of CDR3 regions. Each CDR3 protein gets one entry after TCRdb re-called the multiplex PCR reads with MiXCR. The table includes about 430,000 distinct CDR3 sequences, over 14% detected once. The CDR3 totals 11 residues. Germline V lookup: CDR1 DFQATT, CDR2 SNEGSKA (reference sequence). Germline trimming cut 3 bases from V and 11 bases from J; bases unmatched to any gene: 5. Another study also made use of these data, one on T cells in Graves' hyperthyroidism and ophthalmopathy. That report adds: The HTBI primer set served for first-round RT-PCR of the TCR CDR3.

The sequencing used peripheral blood mononuclear cells (PBMCs), collected at new diagnosis, from a patient treated with antithyroid drugs. The rearrangement links TRBV20-1 to TRBJ2-7, with 9 bases that match TRBD2. The clonotype was recovered from a woman aged 40 to 50 with Graves disease. The CDR3 spells CSASRRTSEYF. The CDR3 DNA follows: TGCAGTGCTAGTAGGAGGACTAGCGAGTACTTC.